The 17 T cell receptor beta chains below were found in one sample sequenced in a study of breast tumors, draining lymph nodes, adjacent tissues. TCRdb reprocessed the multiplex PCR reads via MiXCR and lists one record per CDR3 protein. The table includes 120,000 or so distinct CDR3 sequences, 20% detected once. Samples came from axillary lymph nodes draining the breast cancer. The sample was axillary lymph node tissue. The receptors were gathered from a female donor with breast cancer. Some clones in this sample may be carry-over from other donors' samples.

The CDR3: CASSPGRVTYNEQFF. The CDR3, as DNA: TGTGCCAGCTCACCGGGCAGGGTAACCTACAATGAGCAGTTCTTC. The genes are TRBV18 and TRBJ2-1, with D maybe TRBD1 (5 bases). With 3 bases removed from V and 2 bases from J, the gap between germline ends came to 11 bases. Per the germline V gene, CDR1 is KGHSH and CDR2 is LQKENI. This CDR3 is 15 amino acids long.

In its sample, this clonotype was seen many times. The CDR3 is CAISESRVNYGYTF. CDR3 sequence (DNA): TGTGCCATCAGTGAGTCGAGGGTAAACTATGGCTACACCTTC. The chain uses TRBV10-3 and TRBJ1-2; D not resolved. The V gene's germline CDR1 is ENHRY and CDR2 SYGVKD. Trimming stripped 0 bases from V and 2 bases from J, with 7 bases between. CDR3 length equals 14 residues.

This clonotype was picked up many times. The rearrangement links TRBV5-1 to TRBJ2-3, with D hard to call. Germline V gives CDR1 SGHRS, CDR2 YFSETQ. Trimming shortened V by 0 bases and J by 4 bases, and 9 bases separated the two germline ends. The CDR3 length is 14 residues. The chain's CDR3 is CASSLELLADTQYF. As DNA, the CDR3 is TGCGCCAGCAGCTTGGAACTTCTGGCAGATACGCAGTATTTT.

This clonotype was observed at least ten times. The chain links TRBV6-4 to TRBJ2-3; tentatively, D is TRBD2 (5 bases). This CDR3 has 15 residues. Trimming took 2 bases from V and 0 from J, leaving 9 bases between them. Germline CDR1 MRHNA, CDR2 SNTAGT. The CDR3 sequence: CASSDGGHSTDTQYF. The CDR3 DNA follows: TGTGCCAGCAGTGACGGCGGGCACAGCACAGATACGCAGTATTTT.

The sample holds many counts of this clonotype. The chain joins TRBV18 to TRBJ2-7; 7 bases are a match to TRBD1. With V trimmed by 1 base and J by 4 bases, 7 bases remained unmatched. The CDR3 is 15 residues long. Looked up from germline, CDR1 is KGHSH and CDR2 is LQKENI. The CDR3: CASSPRGGRGYEQYF. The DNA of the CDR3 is TGTGCCAGCTCACCACGAGGGGGCCGAGGATACGAGCAGTACTTC.

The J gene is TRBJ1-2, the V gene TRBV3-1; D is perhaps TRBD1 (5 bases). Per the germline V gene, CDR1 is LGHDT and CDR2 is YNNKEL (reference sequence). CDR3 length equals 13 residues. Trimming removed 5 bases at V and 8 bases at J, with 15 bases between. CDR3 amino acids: CASSGGGFEGYTF. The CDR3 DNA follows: TGTGCCAGCAGCGGCGGGGGGTTCGAGGGCTACACCTTC.

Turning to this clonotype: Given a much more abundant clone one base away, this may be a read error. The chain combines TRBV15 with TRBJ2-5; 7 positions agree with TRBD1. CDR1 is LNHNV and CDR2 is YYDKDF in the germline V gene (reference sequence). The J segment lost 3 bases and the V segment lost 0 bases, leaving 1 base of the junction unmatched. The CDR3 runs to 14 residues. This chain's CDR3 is CATSRETGKETQYF. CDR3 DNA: TGTGCCACCAGCAGAGAGACAGGGAAAGAGACCCAGTACTTC.

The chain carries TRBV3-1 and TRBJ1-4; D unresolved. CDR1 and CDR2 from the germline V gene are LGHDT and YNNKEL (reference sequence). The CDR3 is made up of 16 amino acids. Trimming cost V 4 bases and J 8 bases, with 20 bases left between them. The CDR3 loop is CASSPGKVLKGEKLFF. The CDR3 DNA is TGTGCCAGCAGCCCCGGCAAGGTATTGAAGGGCGAAAAACTGTTTTTT. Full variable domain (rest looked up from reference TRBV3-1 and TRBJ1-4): DTAVSQTPKYLVTQMGNDKSIKCEQNLGHDTMYWYKQDSKKFLKIMFSYNNKELIINETVPNRFSPKSPDKAHLNLHINSLELGDSAVYFCASSPGKVLKGEKLFFGSGTQLSVL.

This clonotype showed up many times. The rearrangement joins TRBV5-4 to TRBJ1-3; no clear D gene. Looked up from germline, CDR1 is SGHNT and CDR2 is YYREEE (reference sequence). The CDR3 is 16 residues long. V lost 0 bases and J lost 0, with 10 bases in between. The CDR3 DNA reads TGTGCCAGCAGCTTGGTAGGTTCGGGCTCTGGAAACACCATATATTTT. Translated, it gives CASSLVGSGSGNTIYF.

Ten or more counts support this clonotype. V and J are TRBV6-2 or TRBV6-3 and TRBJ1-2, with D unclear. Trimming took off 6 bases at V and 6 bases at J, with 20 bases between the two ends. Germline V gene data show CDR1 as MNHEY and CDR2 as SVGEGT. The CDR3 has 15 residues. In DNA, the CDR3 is TGTGCCAGCAGGTACGAGGAAAGAATATATAATGGCTACACCTTC. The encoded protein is CASRYEERIYNGYTF.

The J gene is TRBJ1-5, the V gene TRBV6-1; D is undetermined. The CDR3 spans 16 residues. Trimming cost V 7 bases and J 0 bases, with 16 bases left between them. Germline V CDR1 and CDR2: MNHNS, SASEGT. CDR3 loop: CASTGRGFYSNQPQHF. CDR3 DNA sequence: TGTGCCAGCACTGGGCGGGGTTTCTATAGCAATCAGCCCCAGCATTTT.

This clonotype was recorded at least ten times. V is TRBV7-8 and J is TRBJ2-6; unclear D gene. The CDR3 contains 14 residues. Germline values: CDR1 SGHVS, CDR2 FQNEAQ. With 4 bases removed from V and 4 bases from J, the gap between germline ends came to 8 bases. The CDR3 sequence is CASSSRTGANVLTF. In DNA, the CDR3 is TGTGCCAGCAGCTCCCGAACCGGGGCCAACGTCCTGACTTTC.

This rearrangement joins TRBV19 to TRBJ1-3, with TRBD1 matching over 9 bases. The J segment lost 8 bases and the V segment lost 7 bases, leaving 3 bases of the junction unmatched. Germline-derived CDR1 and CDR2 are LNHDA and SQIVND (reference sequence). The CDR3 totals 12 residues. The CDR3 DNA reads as TGTGCCAGTAAGCGGACAGGGGACACCATATATTTT. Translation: CASKRTGDTIYF.

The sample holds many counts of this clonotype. This CDR3 reads CASSYGTEETQYF. Written as DNA, the CDR3 is TGTGCCAGCAGCTACGGGACAGAAGAGACCCAGTACTTC. V and J are TRBV9 and TRBJ2-5; 7 bases agree with TRBD1. The germline CDR1 and CDR2 sequences are SGDLS and YYNGEE. This CDR3 is built from 13 residues. J gave up 3 bases and V 4 bases, and 3 bases lay outside the gene matches. The full variable domain, with the rest looked up from reference TRBV9 and TRBJ2-5, is DSGVTQTPKHLITATGQRVTLRCSPRSGDLSVYWYQQSLDQGLQFLIQYYNGEERAKGNILERFSAQQFPDLHSELNLSSLELGDSALYFCASSYGTEETQYFGPGTRLLVL.

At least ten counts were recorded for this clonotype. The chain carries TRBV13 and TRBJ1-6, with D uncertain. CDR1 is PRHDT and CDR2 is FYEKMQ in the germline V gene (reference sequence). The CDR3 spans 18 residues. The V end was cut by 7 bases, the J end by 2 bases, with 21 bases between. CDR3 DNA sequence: TGTGCCAGCACCCCCCGCGCCGGGGAAGGGACCTATAATTCACCCCTCCACTTT. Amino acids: CASTPRAGEGTYNSPLHF.

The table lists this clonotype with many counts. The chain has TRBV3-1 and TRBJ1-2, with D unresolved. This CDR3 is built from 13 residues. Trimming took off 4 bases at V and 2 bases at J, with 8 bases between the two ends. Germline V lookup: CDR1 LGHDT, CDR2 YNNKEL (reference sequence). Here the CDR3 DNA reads TGTGCCAGCAGCCGAAGGCCGAACTATGGCTACACCTTC. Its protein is CASSRRPNYGYTF.

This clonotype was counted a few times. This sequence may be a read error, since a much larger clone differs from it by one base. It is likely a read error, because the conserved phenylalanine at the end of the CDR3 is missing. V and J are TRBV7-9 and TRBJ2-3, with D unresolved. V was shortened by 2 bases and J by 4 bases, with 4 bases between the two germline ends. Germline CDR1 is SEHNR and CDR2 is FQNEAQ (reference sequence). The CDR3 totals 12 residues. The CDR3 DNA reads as TGTGCCAGCAGCTTACAAGCAGATACGCAGTATTCT. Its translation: CASSLQADTQYS.